This TCR beta chain was recovered during a study of early T cells in non-severe SARS-CoV-2 infection. General observations from the study: The VDJdb matching leaned toward anti-spike CD8 responses and overlooked private and CD4 specificities.

The CDR3 is made up of 15 amino acids. With 6 bases clipped from V and 0 bases from J, the junction kept 4 bases outside the gene matches. Per the germline V gene, CDR1 is LNHDA and CDR2 is SQIVND (reference sequence). Tagging with unique molecular identifiers was applied to individual cDNA molecules. TCRdb ran MiXCR on the 5' RACE reads and lists one entry per CDR3 protein. The data contain roughly 60,000 distinct CDR3 sequences, approximately 10% of them singletons. This clonotype was counted many times. Its antigen is still unknown. The chain carries TRBV19 and TRBJ2-5; 10 nucleotides align to TRBD2. The clonotype comes from an adult who was a healthcare worker with PCR-confirmed SARS-CoV-2 infection or an uninfected control (not recorded which). Sequences were derived from whole blood, sampled at baseline. CDR3 in DNA: TGTGCCAGTAGCAGCGGGGGGGCGTACCAAGAGACCCAGTACTTC. It yields the protein CASSSGGAYQETQYF.